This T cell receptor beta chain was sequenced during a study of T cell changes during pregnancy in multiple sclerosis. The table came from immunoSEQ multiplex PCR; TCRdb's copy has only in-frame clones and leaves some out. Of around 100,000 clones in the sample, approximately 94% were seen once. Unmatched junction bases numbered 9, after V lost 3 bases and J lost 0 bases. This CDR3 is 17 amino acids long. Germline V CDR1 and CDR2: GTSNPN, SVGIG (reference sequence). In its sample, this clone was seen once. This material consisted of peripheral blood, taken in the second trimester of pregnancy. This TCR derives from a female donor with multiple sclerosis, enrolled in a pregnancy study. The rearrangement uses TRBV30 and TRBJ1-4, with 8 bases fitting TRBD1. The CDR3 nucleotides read TGTGCCTGGAGCGCAGTAGACAGGGGCGCAACTAATGAAAAACTGTTTTTT. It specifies CAWSAVDRGATNEKLFF.